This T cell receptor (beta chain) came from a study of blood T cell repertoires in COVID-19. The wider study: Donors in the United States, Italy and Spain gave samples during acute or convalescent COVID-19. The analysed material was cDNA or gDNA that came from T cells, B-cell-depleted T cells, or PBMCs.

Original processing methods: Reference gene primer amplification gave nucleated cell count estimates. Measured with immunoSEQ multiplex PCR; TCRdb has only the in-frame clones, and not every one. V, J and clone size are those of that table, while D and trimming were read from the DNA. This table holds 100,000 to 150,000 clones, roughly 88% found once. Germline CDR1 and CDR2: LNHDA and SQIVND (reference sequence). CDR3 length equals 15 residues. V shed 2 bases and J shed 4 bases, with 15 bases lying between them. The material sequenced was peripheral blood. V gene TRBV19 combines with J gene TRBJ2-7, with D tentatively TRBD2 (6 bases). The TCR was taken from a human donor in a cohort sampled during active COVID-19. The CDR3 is CASSITGSGRYEQYF. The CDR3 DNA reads TGTGCCAGTAGTATAACAGGTTCAGGGAGGTACGAGCAGTACTTC.